This TCR beta chain was observed in a study of CD8+ T cells in alopecia areata. Overall study context: A regimen of oral tofacitinib, 5 to 10 mg twice daily, was given to treated patients.

It was cDNA, reverse transcribed from extracted RNA, that served as the sequencing template. The method was immunoSEQ multiplex PCR; TCRdb's version includes in-frame clones alone and lacks a portion of them. Here the sample spans approximately 210,000 clones, 55% to 70% being singletons. Treatment here: oral pan-JAK inhibitor, 5-10 mg twice daily. The CDR3 sequence is 17 residues long. Overall study results and limits: Alphabeta T cells residing in normal skin are also sequenced in scalp samples. Links between baseline CD8+ expansion and response need larger treated cohorts.

Of note for this clone: What it binds is not known.

This TCR was sampled from a human donor with alopecia areata. The V and J genes are TRBV21-1 and TRBJ2-7; no DNA check was done on the table's D call, TRBD2. TRBV21-1 is termed a pseudogene. The sample consisted of CD4+ T cells sorted from blood, taken at week 4, from a patient treated with tofacitinib. CDR3 nucleotide sequence: TGTGCCAGCAGCGCTCGAGGGAGGGGCATCCACCCCTACGAGCAGTACTTC. It translates to CASSARGRGIHPYEQYF.